This T cell receptor (beta chain) is drawn from a study of T cell responses to AZD1222 COVID-19 vaccine (dated by TCRdb to about 2021). In terms of the full investigation: AZD1222 recipients whose second dose came at about 4 weeks and those whose second dose came at about 12 weeks were combined into one group, since spike-specific TCR depth and breadth did not differ between the two schedules. A total of more than 230 trial participants underwent TCR sequencing, of whom some 210 received two doses of AZD1222 and about 25 received two doses of the MenACWY control vaccine. Enrollment into the trials was organized by age into subgroups of 18-55, 56-69 and 70-plus years, and those subgroups contained about 160, 30 and 59 TCR-sequenced participants, respectively. Results and caveats for the whole study, not just this receptor: A significant rise in spike-specific TCR breadth and depth was observed after two AZD1222 doses relative to day 0 and relative to MenACWY recipients. Participants were mostly white British and included more females than males, and it was suggested by the authors that clonal diversity may have been underestimated. Conclusions about previously exposed vaccinees are limited because only six or seven AZD1222 recipients were SARS-CoV-2 seropositive at baseline. Reportedly, close to half of the unique spike-specific TCRs recognized epitopes lying outside the regions that are mutated in the B.1.351 and B.1.1.7 variants. The vaccine-associated CD4 TCRs covered the entire spike protein, and the dominant responses fell in regions 160-218 and 743-854. The 56-69-year group was small, and its depth increase did not reach significance, likely because of low power. No day 14 peak-response samples were available, so repertoires were characterized only after the peak T cell response.

A remark on this clone: Its antigen is not yet known. The sample holds no much larger clone one base away, and base qualities are not on file.

Per the germline V gene, KGHSH is the CDR1 and LQKENI is the CDR2. From the cysteine up to the phenylalanine, the CDR3 has a length of 14 residues. Just CDR3 DNA is preserved here, 42 bases in frame from base 1. The germline ends are 13 bases apart after V is trimmed by 3 bases and J by 7 bases. The CDR3 regions of human TCRbeta chains were subjected to immunosequencing. The paper's processing steps were these. TCRs in the repertoires were compared against a reference library of SARS-CoV-2-specific TCRs that had been generated with the MIRA antigen-specificity platform. Breadth meant the fraction of unique TCRs that were SARS-CoV-2-associated, whereas depth meant the fraction of total T cells that were SARS-CoV-2-associated. Each spike-specific TCR was assigned to its reactive spike region and to a CD4 or CD8 class using the MIRA data. Log10-transformed breadth and depth values were compared by one-way ANOVA with Sidak's multiple comparisons tests. In TCRdb, the immuneACCESS table is reduced to in-frame sequences with V and J assigned. These tables do not hold every clone; where another copy was compared, an unresolved V gene accounts for under half, and the others remain unexplained. D and trimming come from the DNA, and the V and J calls and clone size come from that table. This sample comprises roughly 120,000 clones, less than 90% of them detected only once. Jointly, the top ten make up 1.6% of the sample.

Per the publication, the time point label means: baseline before first vaccination. Vaccinee samples came from UK trials COV001 and COV002, including a single-blind randomized controlled phase 2/3 trial of AZD1222 (ChAdOx1 nCoV-19) in healthy adults. Trial participant PBMC samples were collected at day 0 and day 28 after the second dose for TCRbeta chain sequencing. The starting material was peripheral blood, obtained on day 0 of AZD1222 vaccination. This TCR derives from an adult in good health. This chain joins TRBV18 to TRBJ1-5; no confident D gene assignment can be made. The CDR3 protein: CASSPEQGNQPQHF. Here is the DNA: TGTGCCAGCTCACCGGAGCAAGGGAACCAGCCCCAGCATTTT.